These 14 T cell receptor beta chains came from one sample sequenced in a study of human T cells and chemical hapten exposure. Time point denoted: patch test 1, 2 weeks after DPC sensitization. Regarding treatment: therapeutic diphenylcyclopropenone sensitization with weekly scalp DPC. One entry per CDR3 protein, called by TCRdb with MiXCR from the RACE reads. The sample carries 79,000 or so distinct CDR3 sequences, under 13% recorded once. This sample comprised whole blood, obtained in connection with sensitization to the hapten diphenylcyclopropenone (DPC). These receptors all stem from a woman in her 50s with alopecia areata. Some clones in this sample may be carry-over from other donors' samples.

The table lists this clonotype with many counts. This chain links TRBV18 with TRBJ2-7; 7 bases map to TRBD2. The CDR3 consists of 14 residues. Germline assignment: CDR1 KGHSH and CDR2 LQKENI. V was pared by 3 bases and J by 2 bases, with 4 bases of the junction left unmatched. CDR3 region: CASSPDRGAYEQYF. The CDR3 DNA sequence: TGTGCCAGCTCACCGGATCGGGGGGCCTACGAGCAGTACTTC.

V and J are TRBV5-1 and TRBJ2-3; 7 bases agree with TRBD2. Trimming cost V 4 bases and J 4 bases; bases outside gene matches: 9. CDR3 size: 15 residues. CDR1 SGHRS and CDR2 YFSETQ come from the germline V gene. The CDR3 sequence is CASSPPGGSADTQYF. CDR3 sequence (DNA): TGCGCCAGCAGCCCCCCTGGCGGGAGCGCAGATACGCAGTATTTT.

The V and J genes are TRBV28 and TRBJ1-2; D not resolved. The CDR3 has 14 residues. Germline V gene data show CDR1 as MDHEN and CDR2 as SYDVKM. Trimming pared 7 bases from V and 8 bases from J, leaving 20 bases between. CDR3 amino acids: CASTRTGLDFGYTF. CDR3 coding DNA: TGTGCCAGCACGCGGACGGGTCTTGATTTCGGCTACACCTTC.

This clonotype occurred a few times. The junction differs from germline at one of its ends, possibly a read error. V is TRBV7-7 and J is TRBJ2-3, with 7 bases that match TRBD1. Germline V gene data show CDR1 as SSHAT and CDR2 as FNYEAQ (reference sequence). This CDR3 has 15 residues. CDR3 sequence: CASSLERGPTDTQYF. CDR3 nucleotides: TGTGCTAGCAGCTTAGAGAGGGGGCCCACAGATACGCAGTATTTT.

This chain joins TRBV6-1 and TRBJ2-7; D possibly matches TRBD1 or TRBD2 (5 bases each). This CDR3 contains 17 residues. Trimming shortened V by 1 base and J by 6 bases, and 22 bases separated the two germline ends. Germline lookup yields CDR1 MNHNS and CDR2 SASEGT. This CDR3 reads CASSEEGLGTPRVEQYF. CDR3 nucleotide sequence: TGTGCCAGCAGTGAAGAAGGACTCGGGACCCCGAGAGTCGAGCAGTACTTC.

This clonotype has just a few counts. This chain uses TRBV5-1 with TRBJ1-1; 9 bases align to TRBD1. CDR1 is SGHRS and CDR2 is YFSETQ in the germline V gene. The length of the CDR3 is 15 residues. J gave up 3 bases and V 3 bases, and 6 bases lay outside the gene matches. The DNA for the CDR3 is TGCGCCAGCAGCTCAGGGACAGGGTGGTACACTGAAGCTTTCTTT. Its translation is CASSSGTGWYTEAFF.

The V gene is TRBV7-2, the J gene TRBJ2-7, with a possible D match to TRBD1 (6 bases). V lost 5 bases and J 1 base, leaving 12 bases between the germline ends. Germline V CDR1 and CDR2: SGHTA, FQGNSA. This CDR3 has 14 amino acids. The CDR3 DNA reads as TGTGCCAGCAGCGAACGGGACACATCCTACGAGCAGTACTTC. Translation: CASSERDTSYEQYF.

This clonotype was observed at least ten times. The chain joins TRBV29-1 to TRBJ1-1; 7 bases fit TRBD1. Trimming took 6 bases from V and 0 from J; bases not matched to a gene: 4. The germline gives CDR1 SQVTM, CDR2 ANQGSEA. The CDR3 length is 13 residues. The chain's CDR3 is CSVGQALNTEAFF. CDR3 DNA: TGCAGCGTCGGACAGGCTCTGAACACTGAAGCTTTCTTT.

Only a few counts were recorded for this clonotype. The genes are TRBV19 and TRBJ2-2; D is unclear. Deletions cut 8 bases from V and 13 bases from J, with 26 bases between. CDR3 length: 15 amino acids. Per germline, CDR1 LNHDA and CDR2 SQIVND (reference sequence). CDR3 region: CASGYEAQAAGRLFF. In nucleotides, the CDR3 is TGTGCCAGTGGATATGAAGCCCAAGCCGCAGGTCGGCTGTTTTTT.

This clonotype was seen ten or more times. The chain employs TRBV2 and TRBJ1-1; weak D call: TRBD1 (6 bases). Germline values: CDR1 SNHLY, CDR2 FYNNEI. The CDR3 contains 15 residues. Trimming shortened V by 7 bases and J by 1 base, and 16 bases separated the two germline ends. The CDR3 region has the DNA TGTGCCAGCAAAAGACAGGCCGGATCGAACACTGAAGCTTTCTTT. Protein sequence: CASKRQAGSNTEAFF.

This clonotype has at least ten counts. The gene calls are TRBV10-2 and TRBJ2-3; 7 bases agree with TRBD2. With 4 bases clipped from V and 5 bases from J, the junction kept 12 bases outside the gene matches. CDR3 length: 16 residues. Germline CDR1 and CDR2: WSHSY and SAAADI. DNA of the CDR3: TGCGCCAGCAGTGGGGGCCGGGCGGGAGACCGAGATACGCAGTATTTT. It specifies CASSGGRAGDRDTQYF.

In this sample, this clonotype turned up once. The chain couples TRBV5-1 to TRBJ2-7, with a possible D match to TRBD1 (7 bases). The CDR3 loop spans 14 amino acids. CDR1 SGHRS and CDR2 YFSETQ come from the germline V gene. V was trimmed by 3 bases and J by 7 bases, leaving 17 bases between them. This chain's CDR3 is CASSSSGGRWEQYF. CDR3 DNA sequence: TGCGCCAGCAGCTCCTCAGGGGGGCGCTGGGAGCAGTACTTC.

This clonotype was observed a handful of times. The chain joins TRBV18 to TRBJ1-2; D possibly corresponds to TRBD1 (6 bases). The V and J ends lost 4 bases and 0 bases respectively, with 12 bases between them. This CDR3 is built from 15 residues. Germline lookup yields CDR1 KGHSH and CDR2 LQKENI. The CDR3 sequence: CASSQRDNTNYGYTF. In nucleotides, the CDR3 is TGTGCCAGCTCACAGCGGGACAACACTAACTATGGCTACACCTTC.

The chain employs TRBV29-1 and TRBJ2-5; TRBD1 matches at 10 bases. The CDR3 spans 14 residues. The V segment lost 1 base and the J segment 5 bases; nucleotides outside the gene matches: 4. CDR1 SQVTM and CDR2 ANQGSEA come from the germline V gene. The CDR3 region has the DNA TGCAGCGTTGAAGGGGACAGGGGATGGGAGACCCAGTACTTC. Translated, it gives CSVEGDRGWETQYF.